The entry below describes one TCR beta chain. The source of the sample is a study of technical replicates of blood from several donors. Produced via immunoSEQ multiplex PCR; TCRdb's table is partial and in-frame only. The repertoire includes about 88,000 clones, about nine tenths of them detected once, and about 0.24% sits in the top ten. CDR1 and CDR2 (germline): MNHNY, SVGAGI (reference sequence). The V and J ends lost 7 bases and 5 bases respectively, with 17 bases between them. The CDR3 covers 14 residues. Sequencing was done on a sample of T cells isolated from PBMCs. The sequence came from a human donor in good health. V gene TRBV6-6 combines with J gene TRBJ2-5, with a weak D call TRBD1 (6 bases). In DNA form, the CDR3 reads TGTGCCAGCACTACAGGGTTGGTGGCGGAGACCCAGTACTTC. It specifies CASTTGLVAETQYF.